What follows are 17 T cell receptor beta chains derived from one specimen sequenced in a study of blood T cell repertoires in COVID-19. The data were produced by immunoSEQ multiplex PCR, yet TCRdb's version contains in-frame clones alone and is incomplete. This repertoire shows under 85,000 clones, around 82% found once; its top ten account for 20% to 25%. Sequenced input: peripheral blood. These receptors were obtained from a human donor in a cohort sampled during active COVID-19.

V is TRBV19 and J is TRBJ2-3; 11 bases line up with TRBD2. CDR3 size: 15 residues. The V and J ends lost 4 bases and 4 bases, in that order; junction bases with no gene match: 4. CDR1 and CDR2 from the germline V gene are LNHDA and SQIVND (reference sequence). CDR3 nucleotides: TGTGCCAGTAGTAAAATAGCGGGGGGGCCAGATACGCAGTATTTT. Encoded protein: CASSKIAGGPDTQYF. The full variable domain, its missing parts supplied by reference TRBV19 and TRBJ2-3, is DGGITQSPKYLFRKEGQNVTLSCEQNLNHDAMYWYRQDPGQGLRLIYYSQIVNDFQKGDIAEGYSVSREKKESFPLTVTSAQKNPTAFYLCASSKIAGGPDTQYFGPGTRLTVL.

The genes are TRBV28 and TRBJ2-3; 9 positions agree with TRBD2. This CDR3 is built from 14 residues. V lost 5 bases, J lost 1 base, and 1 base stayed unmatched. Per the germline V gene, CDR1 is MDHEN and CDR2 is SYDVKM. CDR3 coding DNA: TGTGCCAGCAGTGTAGCGGGGGGCACAGATACGCAGTATTTT. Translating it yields CASSVAGGTDTQYF.

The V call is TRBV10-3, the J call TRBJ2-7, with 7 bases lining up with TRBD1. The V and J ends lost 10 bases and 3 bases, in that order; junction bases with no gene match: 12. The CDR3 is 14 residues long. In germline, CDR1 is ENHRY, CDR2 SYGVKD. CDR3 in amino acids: CATQGEDRYYEQYF. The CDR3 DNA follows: TGTGCCACCCAGGGCGAGGACAGGTACTACGAGCAGTACTTC.

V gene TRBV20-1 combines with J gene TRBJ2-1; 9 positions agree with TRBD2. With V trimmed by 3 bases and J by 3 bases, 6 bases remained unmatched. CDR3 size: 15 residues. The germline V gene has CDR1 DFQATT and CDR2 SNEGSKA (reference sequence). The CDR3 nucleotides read TGCAGTGCTAGTGGCGGGGGGGTCTTCTACAATGAGCAGTTCTTC. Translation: CSASGGGVFYNEQFF.

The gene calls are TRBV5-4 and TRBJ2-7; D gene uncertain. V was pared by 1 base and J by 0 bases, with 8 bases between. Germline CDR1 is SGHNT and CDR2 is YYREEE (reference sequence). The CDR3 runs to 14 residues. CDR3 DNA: TGTGCCAGCAGCTTGCCTGGCATCTCCTACGAGCAGTACTTC. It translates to CASSLPGISYEQYF.

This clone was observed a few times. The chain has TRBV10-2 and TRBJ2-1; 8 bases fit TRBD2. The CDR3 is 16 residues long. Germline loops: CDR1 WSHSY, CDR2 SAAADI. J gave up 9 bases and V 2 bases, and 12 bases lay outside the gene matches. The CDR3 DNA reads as TGCGCCAGCAGTGAGCACCGGACTAGTCGGGGGGGTGAGCAGTTCTTC. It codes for CASSEHRTSRGGEQFF.

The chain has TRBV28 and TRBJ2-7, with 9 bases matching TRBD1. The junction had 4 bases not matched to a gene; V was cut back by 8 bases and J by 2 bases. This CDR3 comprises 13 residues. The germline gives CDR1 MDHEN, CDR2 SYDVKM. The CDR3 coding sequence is TGTGCCAGCGGAAGGACAGGGGCCTACGAGCAGTACTTC. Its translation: CASGRTGAYEQYF.

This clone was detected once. The CDR3 is CASMTGRWAEAFF. In DNA, the CDR3 is TGTGCCAGCATGACAGGGCGGTGGGCTGAAGCTTTCTTT. This chain uses TRBV27 with TRBJ1-1; 7 positions match TRBD1. CDR1 MNHEY and CDR2 SMNVEV come from the germline V gene (reference sequence). V trimming: 7 bases; J trimming: 6 bases; junction bases outside the gene matches: 8. This CDR3 contains 13 residues.

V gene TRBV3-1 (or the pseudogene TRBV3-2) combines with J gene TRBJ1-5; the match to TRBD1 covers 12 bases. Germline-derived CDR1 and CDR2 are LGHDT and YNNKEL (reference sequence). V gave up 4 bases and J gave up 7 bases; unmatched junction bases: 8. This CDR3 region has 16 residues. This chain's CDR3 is CASSPGQGASGQPQHF. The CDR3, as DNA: TGTGCCAGCAGCCCGGGACAGGGGGCCTCCGGGCAGCCCCAGCATTTT.

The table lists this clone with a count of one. CDR3 loop: CASSIYQGGGQPQHF. The CDR3 region has the DNA TGTGCCAGTAGTATATATCAGGGAGGAGGACAGCCCCAGCATTTT. This chain joins TRBV19 and TRBJ1-5; a possible D gene is TRBD1 (5 bases). V gave up 2 bases and J gave up 7 bases, with 15 bases separating them. Germline V gene data show CDR1 as LNHDA and CDR2 as SQIVND (reference sequence). CDR3 length: 15 residues. The whole variable domain, remainder taken from reference TRBV19 and TRBJ1-5, is DGGITQSPKYLFRKEGQNVTLSCEQNLNHDAMYWYRQDPGQGLRLIYYSQIVNDFQKGDIAEGYSVSREKKESFPLTVTSAQKNPTAFYLCASSIYQGGGQPQHFGDGTRLSIL.

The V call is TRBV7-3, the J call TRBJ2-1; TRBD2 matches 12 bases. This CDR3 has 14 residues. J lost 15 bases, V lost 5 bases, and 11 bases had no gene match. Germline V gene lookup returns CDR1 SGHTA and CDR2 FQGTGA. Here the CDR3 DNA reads TGTGCCAGCAGCCTCGAGACTAGCGGGGGAGTTGTGTTCTTC. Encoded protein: CASSLETSGGVVFF.

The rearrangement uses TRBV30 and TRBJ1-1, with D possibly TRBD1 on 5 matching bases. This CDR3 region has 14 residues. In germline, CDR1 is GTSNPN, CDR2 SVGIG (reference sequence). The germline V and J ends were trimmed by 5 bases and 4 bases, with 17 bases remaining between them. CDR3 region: CAWGVTQGATEAFF. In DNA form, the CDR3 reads TGTGCCTGGGGAGTCACCCAGGGTGCCACTGAAGCTTTCTTT.

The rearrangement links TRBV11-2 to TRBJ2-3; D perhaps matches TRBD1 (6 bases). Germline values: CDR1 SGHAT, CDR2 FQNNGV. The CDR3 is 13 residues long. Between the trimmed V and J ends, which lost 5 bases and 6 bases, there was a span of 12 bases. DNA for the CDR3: TGTGCCAGCAGCCCCACAGGGATCGATACGCAGTATTTT. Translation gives CASSPTGIDTQYF.

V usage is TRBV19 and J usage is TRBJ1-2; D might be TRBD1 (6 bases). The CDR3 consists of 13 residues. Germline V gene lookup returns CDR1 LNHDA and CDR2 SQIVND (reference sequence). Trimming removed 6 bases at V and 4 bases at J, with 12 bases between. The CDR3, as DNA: TGTGCCAGTAGAACCGGGACAACCTATGGCTACACCTTC. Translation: CASRTGTTYGYTF.

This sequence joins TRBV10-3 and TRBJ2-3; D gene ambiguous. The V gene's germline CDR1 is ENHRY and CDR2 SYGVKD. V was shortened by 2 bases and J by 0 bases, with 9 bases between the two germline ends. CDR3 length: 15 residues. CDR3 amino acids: CAISEGPASTDTQYF. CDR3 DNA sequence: TGTGCCATCAGTGAGGGGCCGGCTAGCACAGATACGCAGTATTTT.

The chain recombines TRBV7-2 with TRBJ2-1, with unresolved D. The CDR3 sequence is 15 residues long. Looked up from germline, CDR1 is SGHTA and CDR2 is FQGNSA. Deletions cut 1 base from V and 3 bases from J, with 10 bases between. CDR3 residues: CASSLDQASYNEQFF. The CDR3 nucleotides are TGTGCCAGCAGCTTAGACCAGGCGAGCTACAATGAGCAGTTCTTC.

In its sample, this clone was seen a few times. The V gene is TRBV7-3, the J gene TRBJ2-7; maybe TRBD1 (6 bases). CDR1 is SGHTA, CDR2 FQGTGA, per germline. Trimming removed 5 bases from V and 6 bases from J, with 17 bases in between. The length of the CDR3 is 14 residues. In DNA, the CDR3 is TGTGCCAGCAGCGCCGACAGGTCCTCCACCGAGCAGTACTTC. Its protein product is CASSADRSSTEQYF.